The next 7 T cell receptor beta chains were all read from a single sample in a study of shared clonotypes between healthy human individuals. Only in-frame clones appear in the TCRdb table, and some are missing; sequencing was by immunoSEQ multiplex PCR. This repertoire shows about 1 million clones, around 76% found once; its top ten account for approximately 1.5%. Sequencing input: memory CD4+ T cells sorted from blood. Subset given: CD45RA-negative fraction. These receptors were collected from a man aged 18 to 35 in good health.

V gene TRBV19 combines with J gene TRBJ1-2; no clear D gene. Germline-derived CDR1 and CDR2 are LNHDA and SQIVND (reference sequence). CDR3 length equals 14 residues. Trimming took off 2 bases at V and 6 bases at J, with 13 bases between the two ends. The CDR3: CASSIYRDYNGYTF. The CDR3 DNA follows: TGTGCCAGTAGTATATATCGAGACTACAATGGCTACACCTTC.

Here the CDR3 reads CASSVGSAGNQPQHF. CDR3 nucleotide sequence: TGTGCCAGCAGCGTAGGCTCGGCAGGCAATCAGCCCCAGCATTTT. The rearrangement joins TRBV9 to TRBJ1-5; D gene ambiguous. Trimming pared 0 bases from V and 2 bases from J, leaving 9 bases between. Germline V gene data show CDR1 as SGDLS and CDR2 as YYNGEE. The CDR3 is 15 amino acids.

This clone has only one observation. The V call is TRBV2, the J call TRBJ2-3, with D possibly TRBD2 on 7 matching bases. Trimming stripped 4 bases from V and 0 bases from J, with 17 bases between. Looked up from germline, CDR1 is SNHLY and CDR2 is FYNNEI. This CDR3 comprises 17 residues. The CDR3 bases are TGTGCCAGCAGTGCACTGAGTGGGGGGGCCAGCACAGATACGCAGTATTTT. Amino acid sequence: CASSALSGGASTDTQYF.

V and J are TRBV5-1 and TRBJ2-2, with no clear D. The CDR3 is made up of 16 amino acids. The V gene lost 0 bases and the J gene lost 1 base, with 10 bases spanning the gap. Germline V CDR1 and CDR2: SGHRS, YFSETQ. The CDR3 reads CASSLGSFGNTGELFF. For the CDR3, the DNA is TGCGCCAGCAGCTTGGGGAGTTTCGGGAACACCGGGGAGCTGTTTTTT.

The chain employs TRBV6-5 and TRBJ1-6; TRBD1 might be the D (5 bases). V shed 6 bases and J shed 10 bases, with 13 bases lying between them. CDR1 is MNHEY, CDR2 SVGAGI, per germline. This CDR3 contains 13 residues. The CDR3 sequence: CASSSGTGSPLHF. The CDR3, as DNA: TGTGCCAGCAGCTCCGGGACGGGCTCACCCCTCCACTTT.

The chain recombines TRBV18 with TRBJ1-1, with D possibly being TRBD1 (6 bases). Germline CDR1 reads KGHSH; CDR2 reads LQKENI. The germline V and J ends were trimmed by 6 bases and 0 bases, with 14 bases remaining between them. The CDR3 has 15 amino acids. The CDR3 nucleotides read TGTGCCAGCTCTGCCTCGGACAGCTTGAACACTGAAGCTTTCTTT. Encoded protein: CASSASDSLNTEAFF.

The CDR3, as DNA: TGTGCCAGCAGCTTGGTGGTTGGGGGACAGGGAGAGACCCAGTACTTC. This encodes CASSLVVGGQGETQYF. The chain links TRBV5-6 to TRBJ2-5, with 9 nucleotides matching TRBD1. Germline CDR1 SGHDT, CDR2 YYEEEE. V was pared by 0 bases and J by 4 bases, with 7 bases of the junction left unmatched. This CDR3 has 16 amino acids.